The 30 T cell receptor beta chains presented below share a single source sample, sequenced in a study of cytomegalovirus exposure and HLA in healthy donors. The PCR contained 60 Vbeta and 13 Jbeta primers. Sequencing was performed with immunoSEQ multiplex PCR; in TCRdb, only in-frame clones are kept and a portion is missing. The data hold fewer than 200,000 clones, with around 74% observed a single time. The sample was PBMCs. The receptors here all came from a man aged 18 to 35 in good health and CMV-seronegative.

Concerning this clone: One junction end disagrees with the germline gene, perhaps due to a read error. The V gene is TRBV11-2, the J gene TRBJ2-1, with 9 positions matching TRBD2. Germline lookup yields CDR1 SGHAT and CDR2 FQNNGV. There are 18 residues in the CDR3. The chain's CDR3 is CASSLSVGTSFSDNEQFF. The CDR3 DNA follows: TGTGCCAGCAGCTTAAGTGTTGGGACTAGCTTCTCCGACAATGAGCAGTTCTTC.

This clone has more than one count but fewer than ten. The chain joins TRBV6-5 to TRBJ2-3; 7 bases fit TRBD2. This CDR3 region has 14 residues. Germline V lookup: CDR1 MNHEY, CDR2 SVGAGI. With V trimmed by 11 bases and J by 2 bases, 10 bases remained unmatched. CDR3 protein: CAASKRDLTDTQYF. The CDR3 DNA sequence: TGTGCCGCTAGCAAGCGGGACCTCACAGATACGCAGTATTTT.

The J gene is TRBJ2-7, the V gene TRBV19, with 9 bases lining up with TRBD1. The V segment lost 10 bases and the J segment 1 base; nucleotides outside the gene matches: 8. The CDR3 consists of 14 residues. CDR1 LNHDA and CDR2 SQIVND come from the germline V gene (reference sequence). As DNA, the CDR3 is TGTGCCACCGGGGACAGGGAACGATCCTACGAGCAGTACTTC. Amino acid sequence: CATGDRERSYEQYF.

The J gene is TRBJ2-7, the V gene TRBV28, with D tentatively TRBD2 (6 bases). Germline CDR1 reads MDHEN; CDR2 reads SYDVKM. CDR3 size: 14 residues. V was clipped by 4 bases and J by 5 bases, with 15 bases between them. As DNA, the CDR3 is TGTGCCAGCAGTTCCCACCCTCGGGGGAACGAGCAGTACTTC. Amino acids: CASSSHPRGNEQYF.

The chain links TRBV27 to TRBJ2-3; 8 nucleotides line up with TRBD2. The CDR3 totals 16 residues. CDR1 is MNHEY and CDR2 is SMNVEV in the germline V gene (reference sequence). Losses at the gene ends were 2 bases for V and 0 bases for J; bases not matched to a gene: 4. The CDR3 sequence is CASSLMGGGSTDTQYF. The CDR3 bases are TGTGCCAGCAGTTTAATGGGCGGGGGGAGCACAGATACGCAGTATTTT.

V and J are TRBV27 and TRBJ1-1, with unresolved D. The CDR3 spans 14 residues. Germline-derived CDR1 and CDR2 are MNHEY and SMNVEV (reference sequence). V lost 5 bases and J lost 3, with 13 bases in between. The CDR3 protein is CASSPTGGDTEAFF. CDR3 in DNA: TGTGCCAGCAGTCCTACCGGCGGGGACACTGAAGCTTTCTTT.

The V gene is TRBV27, the J gene TRBJ1-1; 8 bases align to TRBD1. V gave up 4 bases and J gave up 1 base; unmatched junction bases: 2. Germline assignment: CDR1 MNHEY and CDR2 SMNVEV (reference sequence). CDR3 size: 14 residues. CDR3 sequence: CASSYTGGNTEAFF. The CDR3 coding sequence is TGTGCCAGCAGTTACACAGGGGGGAACACTGAAGCTTTCTTT.

This sequence joins TRBV7-7 and TRBJ2-1; TRBD1 matches 7 bases. The trim removed 4 bases at V and 12 bases at J, leaving 9 bases unmatched. This CDR3 is built from 13 residues. The germline CDR1 and CDR2 sequences are SSHAT and FNYEAQ (reference sequence). The CDR3 loop reads CASSSITGERQFF. In DNA form, the CDR3 reads TGTGCCAGCAGCTCGATCACAGGGGAACGGCAGTTCTTC.

This chain connects TRBV19 to TRBJ2-5; D is undetermined. The CDR3 totals 14 residues. V gave up 2 bases and J gave up 7 bases, with 14 bases separating them. Per the germline V gene, CDR1 is LNHDA and CDR2 is SQIVND (reference sequence). The CDR3: CASSISAVPGTQYF. In DNA, the CDR3 is TGTGCCAGTAGTATAAGTGCCGTCCCGGGGACCCAGTACTTC. Looking up the rest from reference TRBV19 and TRBJ2-5 gives the full variable domain: DGGITQSPKYLFRKEGQNVTLSCEQNLNHDAMYWYRQDPGQGLRLIYYSQIVNDFQKGDIAEGYSVSREKKESFPLTVTSAQKNPTAFYLCASSISAVPGTQYFGPGTRLLVL.

The chain has TRBV7-8 and TRBJ1-2; D might be TRBD1 (6 bases). The germline V gene has CDR1 SGHVS and CDR2 FQNEAQ. This CDR3 region has 16 residues. V lost 5 bases, J lost 2 bases, and 18 bases lay in between. The CDR3 DNA follows: TGTGCCAGCAGCACAAGAGGGGCAGGGGTAAACTATGGCTACACCTTC. As protein: CASSTRGAGVNYGYTF.

The chain combines TRBV7-9 with TRBJ2-7; perhaps TRBD2 as D (6 bases). V was shortened by 1 base and J by 0 bases, with 13 bases between the two germline ends. This CDR3 has 16 amino acids. The germline CDR1 and CDR2 sequences are SEHNR and FQNEAQ (reference sequence). CDR3 DNA: TGTGCCAGCAGCTTAGTTGGAGGGGCCAGCTCCTACGAGCAGTACTTC. The encoded protein is CASSLVGGASSYEQYF.

V and J are TRBV11-2 and TRBJ2-7; D possibly corresponds to TRBD1 (9 bases). V lost 5 bases, J lost 6 bases, and 32 bases lay in between. This CDR3 region has 19 residues. Germline V CDR1 and CDR2: SGHAT, FQNNGV. The CDR3: CASSPSTGGRAGVLFEQYF. In nucleotides, the CDR3 is TGTGCCAGCAGCCCATCGACAGGGGGTAGAGCGGGAGTGTTGTTCGAGCAGTACTTC.

Of note for this clone: Relative to the germline gene, one junction end is altered; a read error may explain this. The chain uses TRBV7-9 and TRBJ2-2; 9 nucleotides line up with TRBD2. CDR1 is SEHNR, CDR2 FQNEAQ, per germline (reference sequence). The CDR3 length is 16 residues. CDR3 residues: CSSSLRLAVNTGELFF. The CDR3 DNA follows: TGTTCCAGCAGCTTAAGACTAGCGGTTAACACCGGGGAGCTGTTTTTT.

In this sample, this clone turned up a few times. The CDR3 DNA is TGTGCCAGCAGCCCGCTCCCGGACAGGGGCCGAGTAGCTTTCTTT. Protein: CASSPLPDRGRVAFF. V is TRBV28 and J is TRBJ1-1, with 9 nucleotides matching TRBD1. From germline, CDR1 is MDHEN and CDR2 SYDVKM. The CDR3 loop spans 15 amino acids. V trimming: 6 bases; J trimming: 10 bases; junction bases outside the gene matches: 15.

This sequence joins TRBV11-2 and TRBJ2-7, with D hard to call. V was trimmed by 5 bases and J by 0 bases, leaving 8 bases between them. The V gene's germline CDR1 is SGHAT and CDR2 FQNNGV. This CDR3 comprises 13 residues. The chain's CDR3 is CASSPPNSYEQYF. CDR3 DNA sequence: TGTGCCAGCAGCCCCCCCAACTCCTACGAGCAGTACTTC.

The chain joins TRBV5-4 to TRBJ1-1; TRBD1 agrees at 12 bases. V gave up 5 bases and J gave up 0 bases; unmatched junction bases: 5. CDR3 length equals 16 residues. Germline CDR1 SGHNT, CDR2 YYREEE (reference sequence). CDR3 residues: CASRPGTGGLNTEAFF. CDR3 DNA: TGTGCCAGCAGACCGGGGACAGGGGGCTTGAACACTGAAGCTTTCTTT.

This chain joins TRBV4-2 and TRBJ2-3, with TRBD2 matching over 12 bases. The CDR3 totals 17 residues. Germline lookup yields CDR1 LGHNA and CDR2 YNFKEQ. V lost 0 bases and J lost 3; bases outside the gene matches: 4. The CDR3 is CASSQELAGGGTDTQYF. The CDR3 nucleotides are TGTGCCAGCAGCCAAGAACTAGCGGGAGGAGGAACAGATACGCAGTATTTT.

The rearrangement joins TRBV5-8 to TRBJ2-3; no firm D call. The CDR3 runs 13 residues. Germline V gene data show CDR1 as SGHTS and CDR2 as YDEGEE. V lost 4 bases and J lost 1, with 7 bases in between. CDR3 nucleotide sequence: TGTGCCAGCAGCCTCCGGGGCACAGATACGCAGTATTTT. It codes for CASSLRGTDTQYF.

The J gene is TRBJ2-5, the V gene TRBV15, with D perhaps TRBD2 (6 bases). Germline CDR1 LNHNV, CDR2 YYDKDF (reference sequence). Trimming pared 3 bases from V and 6 bases from J, leaving 14 bases between. The CDR3 runs to 14 residues. This CDR3 is CATSRPGGGQTQYF. CDR3 DNA sequence: TGTGCCACCAGCAGGCCCGGGGGAGGACAGACCCAGTACTTC.

This chain uses TRBV7-9 with TRBJ2-1; 8 bases are shared with TRBD1. Germline-derived CDR1 and CDR2 are SEHNR and FQNEAQ (reference sequence). The CDR3 extends over 16 amino acids. Losses at the gene ends were 4 bases for V and 8 bases for J; bases not matched to a gene: 13. CDR3 loop: CASSSLPGQATDEQFF. The DNA of the CDR3 is TGTGCCAGCAGCTCGCTTCCGGGACAGGCGACGGATGAGCAGTTCTTC.

The table lists this clone with a few counts. The V call is TRBV6-5, the J call TRBJ2-7; TRBD1 is a possible D gene (5 bases). The CDR3 extends over 13 amino acids. With 5 bases removed from V and 6 bases from J, the gap between germline ends came to 14 bases. Germline lookup yields CDR1 MNHEY and CDR2 SVGAGI. This chain's CDR3 is CASSDFQGGEQYF. The DNA of the CDR3 is TGTGCCAGCAGTGACTTCCAGGGCGGCGAGCAGTACTTC.

The chain recombines TRBV7-9 with TRBJ1-4; 10 positions match TRBD1. The CDR3 has 16 amino acids. CDR1 is SEHNR, CDR2 FQNEAQ, per germline (reference sequence). V shed 4 bases and J 8 bases; nucleotides not matched to a gene: 10. The CDR3 sequence is CASSSGQGSPEEKLFF. Written as DNA, the CDR3 is TGTGCCAGCAGCTCGGGACAGGGGTCCCCTGAGGAAAAACTGTTTTTT. Filled out from reference TRBV7-9 and TRBJ1-4, the complete variable domain reads DTGVSQNPRHKITKRGQNVTFRCDPISEHNRLYWYRQTLGQGPEFLTYFQNEAQLEKSRLLSDRFSAERPKGSFSTLEIQRTEQGDSAMYLCASSSGQGSPEEKLFFGSGTQLSVL.

This clone was counted a few times. The genes are TRBV30 and TRBJ1-5; D ambiguous. Germline V lookup: CDR1 GTSNPN, CDR2 SVGIG (reference sequence). Trimming removed 0 bases at V and 4 bases at J, with 7 bases between. The length of the CDR3 is 13 residues. This CDR3 reads CAWSVEGNQPQHF. Written as DNA, the CDR3 is TGTGCCTGGAGTGTAGAGGGAAATCAGCCCCAGCATTTT.

This CDR3 reads CASSYSGIKNEQFF. The CDR3 coding sequence is TGTGCCAGCAGCTACAGCGGGATAAAGAATGAGCAGTTCTTC. The chain is built from TRBV28 and TRBJ2-1; 7 bases map to TRBD2. J gave up 7 bases and V 6 bases, and 9 bases lay outside the gene matches. This CDR3 spans 14 amino acids. Germline values: CDR1 MDHEN, CDR2 SYDVKM.

A few counts support this clone. The gene calls are TRBV21-1 and TRBJ2-7; whether TRBD1, the table's D call, matches the DNA was not checked. TRBV21-1 is classified as a pseudogene. The CDR3 sequence is 12 residues long. The CDR3 sequence is CASSNSSYEQYF. CDR3 nucleotide sequence: TGTGCCAGCAGCAACAGCTCCTACGAGCAGTACTTC.

The chain joins TRBV7-9 to TRBJ2-7, with TRBD2 matching 7 bases. The V gene end was trimmed by 6 bases and the J gene end by 4 bases; junction bases not matched to a gene: 3. This CDR3 has 12 amino acids. The germline V gene encodes CDR1 SEHNR and CDR2 FQNEAQ (reference sequence). CDR3 amino acids: CASSLAEYEQYF. CDR3 nucleotides: TGTGCCAGCAGTCTAGCGGAATACGAGCAGTACTTC.

The CDR3 here is CASSPMALTLNTEAFF. DNA of the CDR3: TGTGCCAGCAGCCCCATGGCCCTGACATTGAACACTGAAGCTTTCTTT. The rearrangement uses TRBV5-4 and TRBJ1-1; D gene unclear. Looked up from germline, CDR1 is SGHNT and CDR2 is YYREEE (reference sequence). The CDR3 consists of 16 residues. The V gene lost 4 bases and the J gene lost 0 bases, with 16 bases spanning the gap. Full variable domain (outside the CDR3, taken from reference TRBV5-4 and TRBJ1-1): ETGVTQSPTHLIKTRGQQVTLRCSSQSGHNTVSWYQQALGQGPQFIFQYYREEENGRGNFPPRFSGLQFPNYSSELNVNALELDDSALYLCASSPMALTLNTEAFFGQGTRLTVV.

This clone showed up just a few times. The chain combines TRBV6-6 with TRBJ2-1; 10 bases line up with TRBD2. Trimming took 5 bases from V and 4 from J; bases not matched to a gene: 5. Germline-derived CDR1 and CDR2 are MNHNY and SVGAGI (reference sequence). The CDR3 sequence is 15 residues long. The CDR3 sequence: CASSVRTSGYNEQFF. Written as DNA, the CDR3 is TGTGCCAGCAGTGTAAGGACTAGCGGTTACAATGAGCAGTTCTTC.

J is TRBJ2-5 and V is TRBV5-4; the match to TRBD2 covers 11 bases. Germline lookup yields CDR1 SGHNT and CDR2 YYREEE (reference sequence). CDR3 size: 15 residues. V shed 4 bases, J shed 5 bases, and the junction held 7 bases outside the gene matches. The CDR3 loop is CASSPLAGGGETQYF. The CDR3 DNA is TGTGCCAGCAGCCCTTTAGCGGGAGGGGGTGAGACCCAGTACTTC.

This clone was found a few times. The chain is built from TRBV5-6 and TRBJ2-5; 10 nucleotides align to TRBD1. The CDR3 runs 13 residues. Germline V lookup: CDR1 SGHDT, CDR2 YYEEEE. Trimming at V came to 5 bases and at J to 5 bases, leaving 3 bases not matched to a gene. CDR3: CASRSGQGETQYF. The CDR3 nucleotides are TGTGCCAGCAGGTCGGGACAGGGGGAGACCCAGTACTTC.